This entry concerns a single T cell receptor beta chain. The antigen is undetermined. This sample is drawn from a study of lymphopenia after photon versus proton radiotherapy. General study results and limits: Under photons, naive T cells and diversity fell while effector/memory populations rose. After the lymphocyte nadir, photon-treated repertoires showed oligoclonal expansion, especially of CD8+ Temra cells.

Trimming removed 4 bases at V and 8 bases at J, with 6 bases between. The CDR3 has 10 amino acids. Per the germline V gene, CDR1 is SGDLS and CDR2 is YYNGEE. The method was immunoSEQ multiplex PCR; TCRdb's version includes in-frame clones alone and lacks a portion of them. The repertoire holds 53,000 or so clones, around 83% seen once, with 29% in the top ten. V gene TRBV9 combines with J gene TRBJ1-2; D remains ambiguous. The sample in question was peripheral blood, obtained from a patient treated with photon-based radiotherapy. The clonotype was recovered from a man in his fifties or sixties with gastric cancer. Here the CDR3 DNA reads TGTGCCAGCAGCCCTGGGGGCTACACCTTC. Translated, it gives CASSPGGYTF.